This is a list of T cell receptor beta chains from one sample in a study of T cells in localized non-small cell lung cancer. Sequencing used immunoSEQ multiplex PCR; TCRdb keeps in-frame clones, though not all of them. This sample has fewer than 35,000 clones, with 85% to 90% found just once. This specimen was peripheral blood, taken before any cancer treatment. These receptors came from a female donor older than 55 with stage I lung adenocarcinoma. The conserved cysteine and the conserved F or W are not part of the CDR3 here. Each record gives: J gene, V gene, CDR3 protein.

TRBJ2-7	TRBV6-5	ASSLRDRTYEQY
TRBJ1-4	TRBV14	ASSLKAGAGEKLF
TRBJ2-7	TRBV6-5	ASSYRGDSSYEQY
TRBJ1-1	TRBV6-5	ASSYSGSMNTEAF
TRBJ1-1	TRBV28	ASSLSFRTNTEAF
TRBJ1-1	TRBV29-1	SVEWESNTEAF
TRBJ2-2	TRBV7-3	ASSLGTANTGELF
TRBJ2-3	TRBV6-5	ASSYSLTETDTQY
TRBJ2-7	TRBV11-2	ASSLHYEQY
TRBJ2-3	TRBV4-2	ASSQGGLASDTQY
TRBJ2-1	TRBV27	ASSLTREGNEQF
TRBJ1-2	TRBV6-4	ASSMGPGPSNYGYT
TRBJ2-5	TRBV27	ASSKTGELETQY
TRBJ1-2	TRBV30	AWSVLEFRGTGYT
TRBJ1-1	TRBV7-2	ASSLWSDTEAF
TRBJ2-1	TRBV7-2	ASSLWTSGGDHNEQF
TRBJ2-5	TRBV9	ASSPGLAGVGETQY
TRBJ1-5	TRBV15	ATSRVSVGYQPQH
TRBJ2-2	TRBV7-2	ASRVGLNTGELF
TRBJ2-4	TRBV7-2	ASSLRASGPQY
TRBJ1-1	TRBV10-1	ASQQGLNTEAF
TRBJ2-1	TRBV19	ASSRGTGINEQF
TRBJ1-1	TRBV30	AWSVRTGSATEAF
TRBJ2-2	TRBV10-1	ASSGITSGELF
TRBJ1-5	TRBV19	ASRVTGVSNQPQH
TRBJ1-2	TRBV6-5	ASSLTTNYGYT
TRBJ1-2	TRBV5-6	ASSEGLIRRSGYT
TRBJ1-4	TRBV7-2	ASSLMGQSEKLF
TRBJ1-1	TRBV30	AWGQGSWSVGAF
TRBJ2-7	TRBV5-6	ASSSLAPYEQY
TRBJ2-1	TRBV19	ASSPRVLLDRVSYNEQF
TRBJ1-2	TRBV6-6	ASYEDRGLLYGYT
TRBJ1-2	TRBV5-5	ASSLLVRGGAYGYT
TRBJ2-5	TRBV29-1	SVVPGQETQY
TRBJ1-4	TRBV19	ASSNEGAREKLF
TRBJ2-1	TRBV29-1	SGSRQGSYNEQF
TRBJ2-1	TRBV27	ASSLGAPSEQF
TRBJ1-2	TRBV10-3	AISDGGSDGNYGYT
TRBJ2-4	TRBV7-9	ASSLRDIQY
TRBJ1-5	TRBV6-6	ASSPQGQGANQPQH
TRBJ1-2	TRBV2	ASTGPGQGEFYGYT
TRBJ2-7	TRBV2	ATTTQASVSYEQY
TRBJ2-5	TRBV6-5	ASSIQGFQETQY
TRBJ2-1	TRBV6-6	ASSYRGTSSPQF
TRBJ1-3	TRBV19	ASSLDSAAVSGNTIY
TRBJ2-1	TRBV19	ASSIDGTSGTLYNEQF
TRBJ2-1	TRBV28	ASSSLSSGSGNEQF
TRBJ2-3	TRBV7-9	ASSTLAGGFTDTQY
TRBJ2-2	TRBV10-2	ASSQLAGWNTGELF
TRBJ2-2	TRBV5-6	ASGSFGGVNTGELF
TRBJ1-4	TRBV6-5	ASSPRDPTNEKLF
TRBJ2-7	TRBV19	ASSGTSSYEQY
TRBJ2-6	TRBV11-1	ASSQLAGGGANVLT
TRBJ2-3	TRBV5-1	ASSLAGLADTQY
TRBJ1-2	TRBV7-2	ASSPGQGARGYT
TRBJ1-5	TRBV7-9	ASSLGIGNQPQH
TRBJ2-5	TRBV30	AQSSGSPPETQY
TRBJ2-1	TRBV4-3	ASSQDWGGLNEQF
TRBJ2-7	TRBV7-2	ASSLSRSSYEQY